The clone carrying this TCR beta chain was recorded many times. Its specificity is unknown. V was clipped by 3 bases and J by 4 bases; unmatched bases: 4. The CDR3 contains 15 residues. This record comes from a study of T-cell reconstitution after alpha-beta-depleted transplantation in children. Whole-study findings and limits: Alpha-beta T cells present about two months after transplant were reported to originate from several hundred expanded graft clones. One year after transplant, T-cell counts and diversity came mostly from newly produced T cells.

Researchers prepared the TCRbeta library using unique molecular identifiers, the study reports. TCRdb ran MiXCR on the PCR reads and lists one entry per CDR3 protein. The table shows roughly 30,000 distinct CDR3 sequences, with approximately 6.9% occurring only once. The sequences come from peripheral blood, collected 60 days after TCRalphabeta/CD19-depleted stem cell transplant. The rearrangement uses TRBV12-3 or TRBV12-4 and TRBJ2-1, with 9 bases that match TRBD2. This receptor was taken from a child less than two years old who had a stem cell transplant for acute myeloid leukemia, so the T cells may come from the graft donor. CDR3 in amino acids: CASSLGLAGYNEQFF. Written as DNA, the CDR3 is TGTGCCAGCAGTTTGGGGCTAGCGGGGTACAATGAGCAGTTCTTC.